The 21 T cell receptor beta chains below were found in one sample sequenced in a study of blood T cell repertoires in COVID-19. Method: immunoSEQ multiplex PCR; TCRdb's copy keeps in-frame clones and lacks some. The sample holds more than 200,000 clones; around 80% are singletons and the top ten take 4.3%. The source material was PBMCs or T cells enriched from blood (not recorded which). Receptors were obtained from a young man with acute COVID-19.

The chain uses TRBV28 and TRBJ1-2; D is perhaps TRBD1 (6 bases). CDR3 length: 13 residues. V lost 6 bases and J lost 4, with 12 bases in between. The germline V gene has CDR1 MDHEN and CDR2 SYDVKM. The CDR3 DNA is TGTGCCAGCAGGCGGGGAGGGGGCTATGGCTACACCTTC. Amino acid sequence: CASRRGGGYGYTF.

The rearrangement uses TRBV5-1 and TRBJ2-7; TRBD1 is a possible D gene (5 bases). This CDR3 has 16 residues. CDR1 and CDR2 (germline): SGHRS, YFSETQ. V shed 1 base and J shed 2 bases, with 16 bases lying between them. The CDR3 loop reads CASSLFRPGRTYEQYF. The DNA of the CDR3 is TGCGCCAGCAGCTTGTTTCGGCCAGGGCGAACCTACGAGCAGTACTTC.

This chain joins TRBV2 and TRBJ2-1; no definite D call. The germline V gene has CDR1 SNHLY and CDR2 FYNNEI. Trimming left V 6 bases short and J 3 bases short, with 3 bases between. This CDR3 is built from 11 residues. CDR3 coding DNA: TGTGCCAGCAGCCGCTACAATGAGCAGTTCTTC. Protein: CASSRYNEQFF. Based on the CDR3 plus reference TRBV2 and TRBJ2-1, the full variable domain is EPEVTQTPSHQVTQMGQEVILRCVPISNHLYFYWYRQILGQKVEFLVSFYNNEISEKSEIFDDQFSVERPDGSNFTLKIRSTKLEDSAMYFCASSRYNEQFFGPGTRLTVL.

The rearrangement links TRBV11-2 to TRBJ2-1; D might be TRBD2 (5 bases). The CDR3 is 15 amino acids. CDR1 and CDR2 (germline): SGHAT, FQNNGV. The V end was cut by 0 bases, the J end by 4 bases, with 10 bases between. CDR3 loop: CASSLDRGQYNEQFF. DNA of the CDR3: TGTGCCAGCAGCTTAGATCGGGGTCAGTACAATGAGCAGTTCTTC.

The rearrangement joins TRBV27 to TRBJ1-5; D ambiguous. The CDR3 covers 14 residues. Deletions cut 5 bases from V and 3 bases from J, with 11 bases between. Germline V CDR1 and CDR2: MNHEY, SMNVEV (reference sequence). Written as DNA, the CDR3 is TGTGCCAGCAGTCCCCGGGGAGACAATCAGCCCCAGCATTTT. It translates to CASSPRGDNQPQHF.

The rearrangement uses TRBV19 and TRBJ2-6; 10 bases align to TRBD2. The germline gives CDR1 LNHDA, CDR2 SQIVND (reference sequence). This CDR3 is 20 amino acids long. Germline trimming cut 0 bases from V and 0 bases from J; bases unmatched to any gene: 8. CDR3 loop: CASSIDRSGTSDSGANVLTF. The CDR3 region has the DNA TGTGCCAGTAGTATAGATCGCTCCGGGACTAGCGACTCTGGGGCCAACGTCCTGACTTTC.

This chain joins TRBV18 and TRBJ2-7; 8 bases fit TRBD1. CDR1 and CDR2 (germline): KGHSH, LQKENI. The CDR3 length is 16 residues. J was trimmed by 4 bases and V by 5 bases; bases with no gene match: 13. The CDR3 spells CASSSAAGQGMYEQYF. In nucleotides, the CDR3 is TGTGCCAGCTCATCAGCAGCAGGACAGGGTATGTACGAGCAGTACTTC.

The genes are TRBV9 and TRBJ2-5, with D possibly matching TRBD2 (6 bases). CDR3 length: 13 residues. The germline V gene has CDR1 SGDLS and CDR2 YYNGEE. Trimming took 5 bases from V and 3 from J, leaving 11 bases between them. The DNA of the CDR3 is TGTGCCAGCAGACTAGCCGGGAAAGAGACCCAGTACTTC. Protein sequence: CASRLAGKETQYF.

The V call is TRBV29-1, the J call TRBJ1-1, with 8 bases that match TRBD1. The CDR3 extends over 13 amino acids. Germline loops: CDR1 SQVTM, CDR2 ANQGSEA. V trimming: 6 bases; J trimming: 6 bases; junction bases outside the gene matches: 9. This CDR3 reads CSVPDRGRAEAFF. The CDR3 DNA reads TGCAGCGTCCCTGACAGGGGAAGAGCTGAAGCTTTCTTT.

The chain employs TRBV5-1 and TRBJ1-4; a weak D match, TRBD1 (5 bases). Per germline, CDR1 SGHRS and CDR2 YFSETQ. V lost 4 bases, J lost 4 bases, and 14 bases lay in between. CDR3 length: 15 residues. The CDR3 sequence: CASSPAGGFNEKLFF. CDR3 DNA: TGCGCCAGCAGCCCGGCGGGGGGTTTTAATGAAAAACTGTTTTTT.

This clone was counted between two and nine times. The gene calls are TRBV5-1 and TRBJ1-5, with TRBD1 matching 9 bases. Germline V lookup: CDR1 SGHRS, CDR2 YFSETQ. The CDR3 loop spans 17 amino acids. V gave up 5 bases and J gave up 0 bases; unmatched junction bases: 9. The CDR3 region is CASRKQGAQNSNQPQHF. In nucleotides, the CDR3 is TGCGCCAGCAGAAAACAGGGGGCACAAAATAGCAATCAGCCCCAGCATTTT. The full variable domain, rest sourced from reference TRBV5-1 and TRBJ1-5, is KAGVTQTPRYLIKTRGQQVTLSCSPISGHRSVSWYQQTPGQGLQFLFEYFSETQRNKGNFPGRFSGRQFSNSRSEMNVSTLELGDSALYLCASRKQGAQNSNQPQHFGDGTRLSIL.

The table lists this clone with a count of one. V and J are TRBV7-6 and TRBJ2-7; 7 nucleotides agree with TRBD2. With V trimmed by 3 bases and J by 5 bases, 10 bases remained unmatched. The germline gives CDR1 SGHVS, CDR2 FNYEAQ. This CDR3 is 15 amino acids long. Written as DNA, the CDR3 is TGTGCCAGCAGCTTGAGCGGGATTCTCTTTAACGAGCAGTACTTC. This encodes CASSLSGILFNEQYF. The variable domain in full, with the rest retrieved from reference TRBV7-6 and TRBJ2-7, is GAGVSQSPRYKVTKRGQDVALRCDPISGHVSLYWYRQALGQGPEFLTYFNYEAQQDKSGLPNDRFSAERPEGSISTLTIQRTEQRDSAMYRCASSLSGILFNEQYFGPGTRLTVT.

The V and J genes are TRBV12-3 or TRBV12-4 and TRBJ2-2; unclear D gene. V shed 5 bases and J shed 5 bases, with 9 bases lying between them. This CDR3 is built from 13 residues. CDR3 amino acids: CASSKLRTGELFF. Written as DNA, the CDR3 is TGTGCCAGCAGTAAACTCAGGACCGGGGAGCTGTTTTTT.

This sequence joins TRBV5-1 and TRBJ1-5; 10 bases match TRBD1. The CDR3 consists of 16 residues. V was clipped by 4 bases and J by 3 bases; unmatched bases: 7. Germline lookup yields CDR1 SGHRS and CDR2 YFSETQ. The CDR3 region is CASSHTGTGVNQPQHF. The CDR3 DNA follows: TGCGCCAGCAGCCATACCGGGACAGGGGTCAATCAGCCCCAGCATTTT.

This chain joins TRBV15 and TRBJ1-2; D unresolved. V was shortened by 0 bases and J by 2 bases, with 7 bases between the two germline ends. Per the germline V gene, CDR1 is LNHNV and CDR2 is YYDKDF (reference sequence). The CDR3 consists of 14 residues. CDR3: CATSRDRRNYGYTF. CDR3 DNA: TGTGCCACCAGCAGAGATCGTCGGAACTATGGCTACACCTTC.

J is TRBJ2-7 and V is TRBV29-1; D is unclear. CDR3 length: 14 amino acids. Trimming left V 4 bases short and J 2 bases short, with 15 bases between. Per the germline V gene, CDR1 is SQVTM and CDR2 is ANQGSEA. CDR3 sequence (DNA): TGCAGCGTTGGTATTCCGGGTTACACCTACGAGCAGTACTTC. Encoded protein: CSVGIPGYTYEQYF.

This rearrangement joins TRBV9 to TRBJ2-1; no reliable D call. Germline loops: CDR1 SGDLS, CDR2 YYNGEE. The CDR3 consists of 11 residues. Trimming pared 0 bases from V and 10 bases from J, leaving 5 bases between. The CDR3 sequence is CASSVDIEQFF. The CDR3 nucleotides are TGTGCCAGCAGCGTAGATATCGAGCAGTTCTTC.

The rearrangement uses TRBV9 and TRBJ2-1; no clear D. Germline V gene data show CDR1 as SGDLS and CDR2 as YYNGEE. V lost 4 bases to trimming and J lost 6 bases, with 11 bases between them. This CDR3 has 13 amino acids. CDR3 nucleotides: TGTGCCAGCAGCCCTAGAAGAGGCAATGAGCAGTTCTTC. Amino acid sequence: CASSPRRGNEQFF.

V is TRBV9 and J is TRBJ2-7; the D gene is possibly TRBD1 (6 bases). This CDR3 contains 15 residues. V lost 0 bases to trimming and J lost 4 bases, with 14 bases between them. The germline V gene has CDR1 SGDLS and CDR2 YYNGEE. Here the CDR3 DNA reads TGTGCCAGCAGCGTAGAGACGGGACATCTATACGAGCAGTACTTC. Protein sequence: CASSVETGHLYEQYF.

The count of this clone is one. The chain has TRBV28 and TRBJ1-4; perhaps TRBD1 as D (5 bases). The CDR3 loop spans 13 amino acids. From germline, CDR1 is MDHEN and CDR2 SYDVKM. Trimming stripped 5 bases from V and 4 bases from J, with 8 bases between. The CDR3 protein is CASSPQGNEKLFF. CDR3 DNA sequence: TGTGCCAGCAGTCCTCAGGGTAATGAAAAACTGTTTTTT.

The V gene is TRBV5-1, the J gene TRBJ1-5, with D possibly matching TRBD1 (5 bases). The CDR3 has 13 amino acids. From germline, CDR1 is SGHRS and CDR2 YFSETQ. Trimming took 4 bases from V and 3 from J, leaving 8 bases between them. The CDR3 nucleotides are TGCGCCAGCAGCCCGGGGGACAATCAGCCCCAGCATTTT. Its translation is CASSPGDNQPQHF.